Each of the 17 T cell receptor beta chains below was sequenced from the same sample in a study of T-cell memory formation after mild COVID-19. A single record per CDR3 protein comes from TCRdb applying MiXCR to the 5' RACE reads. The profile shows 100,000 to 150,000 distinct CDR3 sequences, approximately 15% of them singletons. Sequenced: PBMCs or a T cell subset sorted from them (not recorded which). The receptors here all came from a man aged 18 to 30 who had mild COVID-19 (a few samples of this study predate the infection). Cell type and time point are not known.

As DNA, the CDR3 is TGTGCCAGCAGTTTGAATGGACAGGGGGACTATGGCTACACCTTC. This sequence encodes CASSLNGQGDYGYTF. V gene TRBV12-3 or TRBV12-4 combines with J gene TRBJ1-2, with 10 bases identical to TRBD1. The CDR3 runs to 15 residues. The trim removed 3 bases at V and 3 bases at J, leaving 4 bases unmatched.

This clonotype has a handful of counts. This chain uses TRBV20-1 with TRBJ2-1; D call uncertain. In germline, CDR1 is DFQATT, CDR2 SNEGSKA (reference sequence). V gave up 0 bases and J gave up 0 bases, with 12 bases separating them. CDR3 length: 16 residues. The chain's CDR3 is CSARDPRISSYNEQFF. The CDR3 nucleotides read TGCAGTGCTAGAGATCCCAGGATCAGCTCCTACAATGAGCAGTTCTTC.

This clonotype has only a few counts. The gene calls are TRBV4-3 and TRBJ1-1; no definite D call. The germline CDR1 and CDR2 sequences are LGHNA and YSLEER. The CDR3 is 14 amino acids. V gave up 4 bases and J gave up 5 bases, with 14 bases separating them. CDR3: CASSPAGKWTEAFF. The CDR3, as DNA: TGCGCCAGCAGCCCAGCGGGGAAGTGGACTGAAGCTTTCTTT.

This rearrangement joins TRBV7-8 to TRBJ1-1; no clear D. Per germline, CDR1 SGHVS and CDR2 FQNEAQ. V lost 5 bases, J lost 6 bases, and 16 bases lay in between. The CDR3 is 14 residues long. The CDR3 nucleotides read TGTGCCAGCAGCGTGGACGCCGGTGGGGCTGAAGCTTTCTTT. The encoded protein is CASSVDAGGAEAFF. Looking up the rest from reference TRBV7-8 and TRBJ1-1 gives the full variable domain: GAGVSQSPRYKVAKRGQDVALRCDPISGHVSLFWYQQALGQGPEFLTYFQNEAQLDKSGLPSDRFFAERPEGSVSTLKIQRTQQEDSAVYLCASSVDAGGAEAFFGQGTRLTVV.

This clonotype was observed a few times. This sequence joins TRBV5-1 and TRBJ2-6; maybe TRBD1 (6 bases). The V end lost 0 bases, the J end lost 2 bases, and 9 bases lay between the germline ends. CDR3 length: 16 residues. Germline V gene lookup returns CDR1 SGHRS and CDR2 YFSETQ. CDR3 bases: TGCGCCAGCAGCTTGGGGACAGCTCCTGGGGCCAACGTCCTGACTTTC. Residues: CASSLGTAPGANVLTF.

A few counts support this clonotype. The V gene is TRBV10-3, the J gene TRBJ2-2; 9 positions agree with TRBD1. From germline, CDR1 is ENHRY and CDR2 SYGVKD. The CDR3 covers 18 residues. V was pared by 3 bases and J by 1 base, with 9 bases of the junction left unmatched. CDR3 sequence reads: CAISEWGQGAGNTGELFF. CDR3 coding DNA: TGTGCCATCAGTGAATGGGGACAGGGCGCGGGGAACACCGGGGAGCTGTTTTTT.

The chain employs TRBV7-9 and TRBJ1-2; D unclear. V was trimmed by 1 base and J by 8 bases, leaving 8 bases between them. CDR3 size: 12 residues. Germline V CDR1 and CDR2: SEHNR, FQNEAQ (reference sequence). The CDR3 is CASSLGRPGYTF. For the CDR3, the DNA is TGTGCCAGCAGCTTAGGCAGGCCGGGCTACACCTTC.

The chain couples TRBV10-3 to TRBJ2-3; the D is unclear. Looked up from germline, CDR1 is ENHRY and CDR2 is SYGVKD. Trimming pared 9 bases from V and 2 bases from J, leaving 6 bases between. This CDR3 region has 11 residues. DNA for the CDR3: TGTGCCATAAGAAACACAGATACGCAGTATTTT. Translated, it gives CAIRNTDTQYF.

CDR3: CASSFINQGEKLFF. The CDR3 coding sequence is TGTGCCAGCAGTTTTATAAATCAAGGAGAAAAACTGTTTTTT. This chain uses TRBV12-3 or TRBV12-4 with TRBJ1-4; no clear D. The V gene lost 3 bases and the J gene lost 8 bases, with 13 bases spanning the gap. This CDR3 contains 14 residues.

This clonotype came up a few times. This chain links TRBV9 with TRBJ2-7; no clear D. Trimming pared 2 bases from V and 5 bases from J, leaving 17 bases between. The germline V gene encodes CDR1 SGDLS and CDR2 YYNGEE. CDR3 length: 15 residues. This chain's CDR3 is CASSVASQSLDEQYF. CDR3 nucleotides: TGTGCCAGCAGCGTCGCTTCGCAGAGCCTCGACGAGCAGTACTTC.

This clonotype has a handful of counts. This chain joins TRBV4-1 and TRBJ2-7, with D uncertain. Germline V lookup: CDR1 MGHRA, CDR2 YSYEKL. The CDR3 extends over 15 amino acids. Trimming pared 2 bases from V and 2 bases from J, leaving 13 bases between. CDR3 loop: CASSQRSDVAYEQYF. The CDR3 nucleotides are TGCGCCAGCAGCCAAAGATCGGACGTCGCCTACGAGCAGTACTTC.

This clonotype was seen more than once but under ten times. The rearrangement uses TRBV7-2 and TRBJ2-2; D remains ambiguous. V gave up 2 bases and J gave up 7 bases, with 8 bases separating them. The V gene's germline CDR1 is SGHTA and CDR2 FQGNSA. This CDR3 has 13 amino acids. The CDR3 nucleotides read TGTGCCAGCAGCTTAAGAGTGGACGGGGAGCTGTTTTTT. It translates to CASSLRVDGELFF. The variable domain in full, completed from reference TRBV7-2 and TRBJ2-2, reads GAGVSQSPSNKVTEKGKDVELRCDPISGHTALYWYRQSLGQGLEFLIYFQGNSAPDKSGLPSDRFSAERTGGSVSTLTIQRTQQEDSAVYLCASSLRVDGELFFGEGSRLTVL.

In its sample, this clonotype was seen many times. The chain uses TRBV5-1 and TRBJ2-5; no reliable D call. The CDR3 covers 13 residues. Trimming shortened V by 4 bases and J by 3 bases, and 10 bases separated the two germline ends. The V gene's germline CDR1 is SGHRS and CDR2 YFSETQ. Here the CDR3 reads CASSLAREETQYF. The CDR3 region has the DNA TGCGCCAGCAGCCTGGCTAGGGAAGAGACCCAGTACTTC.

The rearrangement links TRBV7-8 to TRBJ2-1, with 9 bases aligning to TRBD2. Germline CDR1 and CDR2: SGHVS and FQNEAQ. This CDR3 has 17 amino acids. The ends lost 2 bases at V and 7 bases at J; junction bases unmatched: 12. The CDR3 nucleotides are TGTGCCAGCAGCTTACTCCCGCGGGGGGGCCAATCTAATGAGCAGTTCTTC. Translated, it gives CASSLLPRGGQSNEQFF.

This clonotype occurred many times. The CDR3 DNA reads as TGCGCCAGCAGCCCGACAGAGACCAAATCCTACGAGCAGTACTTC. This codes for CASSPTETKSYEQYF. The chain is built from TRBV4-1 and TRBJ2-7, with D tentatively TRBD1 (5 bases). Germline lookup yields CDR1 MGHRA and CDR2 YSYEKL. The CDR3 is 15 amino acids. V was clipped by 4 bases and J by 1 base, with 14 bases between them.

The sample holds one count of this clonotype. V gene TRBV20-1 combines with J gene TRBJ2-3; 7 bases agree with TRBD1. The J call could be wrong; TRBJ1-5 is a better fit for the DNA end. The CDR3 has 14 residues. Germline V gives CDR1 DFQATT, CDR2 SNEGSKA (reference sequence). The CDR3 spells CSAAQGMGTDTQHF. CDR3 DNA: TGCAGTGCAGCACAGGGGATGGGCACAGATACGCAGCATTTT.

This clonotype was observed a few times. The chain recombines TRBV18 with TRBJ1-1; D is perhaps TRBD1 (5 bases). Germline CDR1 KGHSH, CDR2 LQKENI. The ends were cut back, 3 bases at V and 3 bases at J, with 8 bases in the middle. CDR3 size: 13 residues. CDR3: CASSPGRDTEAFF. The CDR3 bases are TGTGCCAGCTCACCGGGCAGGGACACTGAAGCTTTCTTT.